Ten or more counts support the clone carrying this T cell receptor beta chain. V lost 5 bases and J lost 6, with 14 bases in between. Germline loops: CDR1 LGHDT, CDR2 YNNKEL (reference sequence). This CDR3 is 13 amino acids long. The library was built from roughly 400 ng RNA with molecular barcoded adaptors for alpha/delta and beta/gamma chains. One entry per CDR3 protein, called by TCRdb with MiXCR from the reads. The table records tens of thousands of distinct CDR3 sequences, 15% to 20% of them present only once. This sample stems from a study of read filtering for tumor transcriptome and immune sequencing.

The sequence was obtained from a donor at least 40 years old with multiple myeloma. The specimen was a population of CD138-negative cells sorted from bone marrow. The chain carries TRBV3-1 and TRBJ2-7; D gene uncertain. CDR3 sequence (DNA): TGTGCCAGCAGCGACATTAAGTCACGCGAGCAGTACTTC. It codes for CASSDIKSREQYF.